The 5 T cell receptor beta chains below come from one sample, sequenced in a study of technical replicates of blood from a few donors. The data were produced by immunoSEQ multiplex PCR, yet TCRdb's version contains in-frame clones alone and is incomplete. The table shows under 95,000 clones, with around 94% occurring only once. What was sequenced was T cells isolated from PBMCs. Receptors were obtained from a human donor in good health.

V is TRBV25-1 and J is TRBJ1-1, with TRBD1 matching 7 bases. Trimming removed 7 bases from V and 3 bases from J; junction bases left unmatched: 5. This CDR3 has 13 residues. Per the germline V gene, CDR1 is MGHDK and CDR2 is SYGVNS. The CDR3 here is CASKDRVDTEAFF. The CDR3 nucleotides are TGTGCCAGCAAAGACAGGGTTGACACTGAAGCTTTCTTT.

This chain uses TRBV28 with TRBJ2-7; D perhaps matches TRBD1 (6 bases). The V gene lost 3 bases and the J gene lost 3 bases, with 24 bases spanning the gap. The germline CDR1 and CDR2 sequences are MDHEN and SYDVKM. This CDR3 is built from 18 residues. The CDR3 reads CASSFPYIRDNGHYEQYF. The DNA of the CDR3 is TGTGCCAGCAGTTTTCCGTACATCCGGGACAACGGACACTACGAGCAGTACTTC.

The rearrangement links TRBV5-6 to TRBJ1-1, with D unresolved. The V gene lost 0 bases and the J gene lost 1 base, with 10 bases spanning the gap. This CDR3 is 15 amino acids long. Germline V gene data show CDR1 as SGHDT and CDR2 as YYEEEE. In DNA form, the CDR3 reads TGTGCCAGCAGCTTGGGTCAGGCAGGGAACACTGAAGCTTTCTTT. Its protein is CASSLGQAGNTEAFF.

Only one count was recorded for this clone. V usage is TRBV18 and J usage is TRBJ1-5, with 10 bases aligning to TRBD1. Germline lookup yields CDR1 KGHSH and CDR2 LQKENI. This CDR3 has 16 amino acids. V was clipped by 2 bases and J by 0 bases; unmatched bases: 1. The CDR3: CASSPGTGDSNQPQHF. Here the CDR3 DNA reads TGTGCCAGCTCACCAGGGACAGGGGATAGCAATCAGCCCCAGCATTTT.

The chain recombines TRBV19 with TRBJ1-2, with TRBD1 identical over 9 bases. V lost 4 bases to trimming and J lost 5 bases; unmatched junction nucleotides: 5. Per the germline V gene, CDR1 is LNHDA and CDR2 is SQIVND (reference sequence). The CDR3 has 14 residues. The CDR3 coding sequence is TGTGCCAGTAGTACCTCCGGACAGGGGTATGGCTACACCTTC. Translation gives CASSTSGQGYGYTF.